This T cell receptor beta chain is drawn from a study of blood T cell repertoires in COVID-19. About the study: T cells, B-cell-depleted T cells, or PBMCs supplied cDNA or gDNA.

CDR1 is MRHNA and CDR2 is SNTAGT in the germline V gene. The V end lost 7 bases, the J end lost 3 bases, and 19 bases lay between the germline ends. The CDR3 covers 16 residues. Data came from immunoSEQ multiplex PCR; TCRdb stores just in-frame clones and leaves some out. The data hold under 250,000 clones, with about 89% observed a single time. The sequencing input was peripheral blood. The V call is TRBV6-4, the J call TRBJ1-5; unclear D gene. The clonotype originates from an older woman who had recovered from COVID-19. The CDR3 protein is CASTRGNRLTNQPQHF. The DNA for the CDR3 is TGTGCCAGCACGAGAGGGAACAGACTGACCAATCAGCCCCAGCATTTT.